This note documents a single T cell receptor beta chain sequence. Its matching antigen is unknown. The naive CD8 subset, CD45RO-negative cells positively selected for CCR7, excluded terminally differentiated effector memory CD45RA+ cells. Libraries were prepared by immunoSEQ multiplex PCR; TCRdb keeps only in-frame clonotypes and omits some of them. The sample yields approximately 840,000 clones, 96% seen once. The data originate from a study of shared clonotypes between healthy human individuals. Study details: The study enrolled a couple of women and a few men aged 18 to 49. CD4 naive and CD4 memory each took three plates per donor, while CD8 naive took two and CD8 memory one.

General study points: Inspection by rarefaction showed sorted-subset sequencing to be incomplete despite large depth. Clonotype sharing across several donors was observed for 4% to 6.5% of naive CD4 clonotypes.

The CDR3 sequence is 16 residues long. J lost 5 bases, V lost 0 bases, and 7 bases had no gene match. Looked up from germline, CDR1 is PRHDT and CDR2 is FYEKMQ (reference sequence). Sequencing was done on a sample of naive CD8+ T cells sorted from blood. The receptor was isolated from a man younger than 40 in good health. The chain has TRBV13 and TRBJ1-2; 9 bases fit TRBD1. Here the CDR3 reads CASSLGGQGIPYGYTF. The CDR3 coding sequence is TGTGCCAGCAGCTTAGGCGGACAGGGGATCCCATATGGCTACACCTTC.